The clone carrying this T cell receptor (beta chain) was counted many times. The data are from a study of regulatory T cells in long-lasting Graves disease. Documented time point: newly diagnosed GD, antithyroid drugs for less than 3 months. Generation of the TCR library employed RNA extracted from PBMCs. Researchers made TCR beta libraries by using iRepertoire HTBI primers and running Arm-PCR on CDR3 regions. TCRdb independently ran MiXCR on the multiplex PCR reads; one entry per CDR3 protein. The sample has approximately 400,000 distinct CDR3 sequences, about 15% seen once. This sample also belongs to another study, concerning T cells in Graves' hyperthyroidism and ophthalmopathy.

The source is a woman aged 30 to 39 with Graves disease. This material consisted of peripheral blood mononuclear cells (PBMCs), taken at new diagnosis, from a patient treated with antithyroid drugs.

The CDR3 region has the DNA TGTGCCAGCGTCGGAGAGACCCAGTACTTC. Translating gives CASVGETQYF. J is TRBJ2-5 and V is TRBV28; D is ambiguous. CDR1 and CDR2 from the germline V gene are MDHEN and SYDVKM. CDR3 length equals 10 residues. The germline V and J ends were trimmed by 8 bases and 4 bases, with 5 bases remaining between them.